One and the same sample provided the 29 T cell receptor beta chains below, sequenced in a study of response to subunit inactivated influenza vaccine. TCRdb processed the RT-PCR reads anew with MiXCR; each CDR3 protein has one entry. The sample holds approximately 300,000 distinct CDR3 sequences, roughly 22% seen once. Sequences were derived from PBMCs from blood, sampled less than 22 months after vaccination. Receptors originate from a man in his fifties or sixties who received an inactivated influenza vaccine.

The rearrangement links TRBV7-8 to TRBJ1-5; D unresolved. There are 14 residues in the CDR3. Germline CDR1 and CDR2: SGHVS and FQNEAQ. V was clipped by 1 base and J by 4 bases, with 8 bases between them. The CDR3 spells CASSLVGWNQPQHF. The CDR3 DNA follows: TGTGCCAGCAGCTTAGTAGGGTGGAATCAGCCCCAGCATTTT.

The table lists this clonotype with a few counts. V is TRBV6-1 and J is TRBJ1-4; D is possibly TRBD1 (6 bases). The CDR3 is 16 amino acids. V was shortened by 3 bases and J by 0 bases, with 11 bases between the two germline ends. Germline CDR1 is MNHNS and CDR2 is SASEGT. In nucleotides, the CDR3 is TGTGCCAGCAGTGACAGGGGCTCGGCAACTAATGAAAAACTGTTTTTT. It yields the protein CASSDRGSATNEKLFF.

This clonotype has a handful of counts. The CDR3: CASSQEVAGNNSPLHF. In DNA, the CDR3 is TGTGCCAGCAGCCAAGAAGTGGCAGGGAATAATTCACCCCTCCACTTT. The V gene is TRBV4-2, the J gene TRBJ1-6; tentatively, D is TRBD1 (5 bases). The CDR3 consists of 16 residues. The V gene's germline CDR1 is LGHNA and CDR2 YNFKEQ. Deletions cut 0 bases from V and 5 bases from J, with 11 bases between.

This clonotype was seen a handful of times. The chain links TRBV7-2 to TRBJ1-1; 8 nucleotides match TRBD1. CDR3 length: 15 amino acids. Germline V gene lookup returns CDR1 SGHTA and CDR2 FQGNSA. J was trimmed by 8 bases and V by 7 bases; bases with no gene match: 15. The CDR3 region has the DNA TGTGCCAGCACCAGGGCAGGGGGCTCGGGGGAGGAAGCTTTCTTT. Its translation: CASTRAGGSGEEAFF.

The CDR3 region is CSVDRTSGGLYNEQFF. CDR3 nucleotide sequence: TGCAGCGTTGATAGGACTAGCGGGGGATTGTACAATGAGCAGTTCTTC. The V call is TRBV29-1, the J call TRBJ2-1; 13 positions agree with TRBD2. The CDR3 length is 16 residues. In germline, CDR1 is SQVTM, CDR2 ANQGSEA. Trimming cost V 3 bases and J 4 bases; bases outside gene matches: 6.

This clonotype was seen a few times. V and J are TRBV9 and TRBJ1-1; tentative D call: TRBD1 (5 bases). Deletions cut 1 base from V and 3 bases from J, with 10 bases between. Looked up from germline, CDR1 is SGDLS and CDR2 is YYNGEE. The CDR3 has 14 residues. CDR3 bases: TGTGCCAGCAGCGTAATCCCAGGGCACACTGAAGCTTTCTTT. Amino acid sequence: CASSVIPGHTEAFF.

The chain carries TRBV4-3 and TRBJ1-5; D is undetermined. CDR3 size: 15 residues. The V and J ends lost 1 base and 8 bases respectively, with 15 bases between them. CDR1 and CDR2 (germline): LGHNA, YSLEER. The CDR3 coding sequence is TGCGCCAGCAGCCAAGGGAAGGAGGGTACGGAGCCCCAGCATTTT. Its translation is CASSQGKEGTEPQHF.

In its sample, this clonotype was seen a few times. The chain couples TRBV20-1 to TRBJ2-2; 7 bases are a match to TRBD1. The ends lost 0 bases at V and 6 bases at J; junction bases unmatched: 4. Germline V gene lookup returns CDR1 DFQATT and CDR2 SNEGSKA (reference sequence). This CDR3 is 14 amino acids long. The DNA of the CDR3 is TGCAGTGCTAGAGATCTCCAGGGGGCCGGGGAGCTGTTTTTT. It specifies CSARDLQGAGELFF.

V usage is TRBV12-3 or TRBV12-4 and J usage is TRBJ1-1; 8 positions agree with TRBD1. The CDR3 spans 14 residues. After removal of 7 bases from V and 1 base from J, the junction contained 5 bases not matched to a gene. The CDR3, as DNA: TGTGCCAGCAACTCTCAGGGGGCGAACACTGAAGCTTTCTTT. Residues: CASNSQGANTEAFF.

This clonotype was detected a few times. The V gene is TRBV10-3, the J gene TRBJ1-5; D might be TRBD1 (6 bases). This CDR3 comprises 14 residues. V lost 10 bases and J 2 bases, leaving 15 bases between the germline ends. CDR1 ENHRY and CDR2 SYGVKD come from the germline V gene. DNA of the CDR3: TGTGCCACCGAAGACAGGACGGGCAATCAGCCCCAGCATTTT. It specifies CATEDRTGNQPQHF.

This clonotype was seen more than once but under ten times. The genes are TRBV27 and TRBJ1-6; possible D gene TRBD1, 5 bases. Germline V gene sequence: CDR1 MNHEY, CDR2 SMNVEV (reference sequence). The CDR3 is 13 amino acids. Trimming cost V 3 bases and J 9 bases, with 9 bases left between them. The CDR3 sequence: CASSFGAFSPLHF. DNA for the CDR3: TGTGCCAGCAGTTTTGGGGCTTTTTCACCCCTCCACTTT.

This clonotype was counted between two and nine times. This chain connects TRBV6-7 to TRBJ1-5; no definite D call. TRBV6-7 qualifies as an ORF whose function is uncertain. V dropped 10 bases and J dropped 1 base, with 14 bases sitting between them. CDR3 length equals 14 residues. Here the CDR3 reads CATMRAASNQPQHF. For the CDR3, the DNA is TGTGCCACCATGAGGGCAGCCAGCAATCAGCCCCAGCATTTT.

V gene TRBV27 combines with J gene TRBJ1-6; 8 bases match TRBD1. Germline-derived CDR1 and CDR2 are MNHEY and SMNVEV (reference sequence). V shed 3 bases, J shed 10 bases, and the junction held 8 bases outside the gene matches. The CDR3 sequence is 15 residues long. CDR3 amino acids: CASSLGTSGGSPLHF. The CDR3 DNA is TGTGCCAGCAGTTTGGGGACCTCAGGGGGCTCACCCCTCCACTTT.

There are a few counts of this clonotype. The chain employs TRBV7-9 and TRBJ1-2, with unresolved D. V was shortened by 1 base and J by 1 base, with 7 bases between the two germline ends. This CDR3 comprises 14 residues. Germline loops: CDR1 SEHNR, CDR2 FQNEAQ (reference sequence). The CDR3 coding sequence is TGTGCCAGCAGCTTAGTGATTCTTAACTATGGCTACACCTTC. Residues: CASSLVILNYGYTF.

The chain combines TRBV15 with TRBJ1-5; the D is unclear. This CDR3 is 16 amino acids long. The germline V gene encodes CDR1 LNHNV and CDR2 YYDKDF (reference sequence). Trimming took 2 bases from V and 8 from J, leaving 19 bases between them. The chain's CDR3 is CATSRNGRPAVEPQHF. As DNA, the CDR3 is TGTGCCACCAGCAGAAATGGACGGCCAGCGGTTGAGCCCCAGCATTTT.

This rearrangement joins TRBV5-1 to TRBJ1-6; D ambiguous. Per germline, CDR1 SGHRS and CDR2 YFSETQ. This CDR3 is built from 14 residues. Trimming pared 4 bases from V and 6 bases from J, leaving 11 bases between. This CDR3 is CASSPDGSNSPLHF. The CDR3 region has the DNA TGCGCCAGCAGCCCCGACGGCTCTAATTCACCCCTCCACTTT.

The genes are TRBV11-2 and TRBJ1-6; the D is unclear. The CDR3 is 13 residues long. Looked up from germline, CDR1 is SGHAT and CDR2 is FQNNGV. Trimming shortened V by 1 base and J by 9 bases, and 7 bases separated the two germline ends. This CDR3 reads CASSLVDTSPLHF. The CDR3 DNA sequence: TGTGCCAGCAGCTTAGTAGACACTTCACCCCTCCACTTT.

In this sample, this clonotype turned up a few times. This chain uses TRBV27 with TRBJ2-7; the D gene could be TRBD1 or TRBD2 (5 bases each). The length of the CDR3 is 16 residues. Germline V gene sequence: CDR1 MNHEY, CDR2 SMNVEV (reference sequence). Deletions cut 3 bases from V and 5 bases from J, with 20 bases between. CDR3 sequence (DNA): TGTGCCAGCAGTTTTTATTTTGGGACCGTGGTTAACGAGCAGTACTTC. Translating it yields CASSFYFGTVVNEQYF.

This rearrangement joins TRBV7-2 to TRBJ1-4; D call uncertain. The ends were cut back, 1 base at V and 4 bases at J, with 7 bases in the middle. Looked up from germline, CDR1 is SGHTA and CDR2 is FQGNSA. This CDR3 has 14 residues. The CDR3 region has the DNA TGTGCCAGCAGCTTAGTCTCCAATAATGAAAAACTGTTTTTT. This codes for CASSLVSNNEKLFF. The complete variable domain, with remaining parts taken from reference TRBV7-2 and TRBJ1-4, reads GAGVSQSPSNKVTEKGKDVELRCDPISGHTALYWYRQSLGQGLEFLIYFQGNSAPDKSGLPSDRFSAERTGGSVSTLTIQRTQQEDSAVYLCASSLVSNNEKLFFGSGTQLSVL.

The chain is built from TRBV2 and TRBJ2-1; TRBD1 aligns across 8 bases. After removal of 1 base from V and 4 bases from J, the junction contained 0 bases not matched to a gene. Per the germline V gene, CDR1 is SNHLY and CDR2 is FYNNEI. This CDR3 has 14 amino acids. The CDR3 protein is CASSEGTGYNEQFF. CDR3 nucleotide sequence: TGTGCCAGCAGTGAAGGGACAGGGTACAATGAGCAGTTCTTC.

V and J are TRBV19 and TRBJ2-1; 8 nucleotides line up with TRBD2. The length of the CDR3 is 14 residues. The trim removed 6 bases at V and 3 bases at J, leaving 4 bases unmatched. CDR1 and CDR2 from the germline V gene are LNHDA and SQIVND (reference sequence). CDR3 in DNA: TGTGCCAGTAGACGGACTAGCAGCTACAATGAGCAGTTCTTC. It is translated as CASRRTSSYNEQFF.

This clonotype was seen many times. The chain has TRBV29-1 and TRBJ1-2; the D gene is possibly TRBD1 (6 bases). CDR3 length: 12 amino acids. Germline CDR1 and CDR2: SQVTM and ANQGSEA. V was pared by 4 bases and J by 7 bases, with 13 bases between. In nucleotides, the CDR3 is TGCAGCGTTGGACCAGGGGCGGGTGGCTACACCTTC. It codes for CSVGPGAGGYTF.

The table lists this clonotype with a few counts. The V call is TRBV20-1, the J call TRBJ2-1; 7 nucleotides match TRBD1. Germline V gives CDR1 DFQATT, CDR2 SNEGSKA (reference sequence). This CDR3 contains 13 residues. V was clipped by 0 bases and J by 4 bases; unmatched bases: 0. CDR3 residues: CSAREGQYNEQFF. The CDR3 DNA follows: TGCAGTGCTAGAGAGGGACAGTACAATGAGCAGTTCTTC.

In its sample, this clonotype was seen a few times. This chain connects TRBV12-3 or TRBV12-4 to TRBJ1-1; 8 bases align to TRBD1. This CDR3 spans 13 amino acids. After removal of 5 bases from V and 6 bases from J, the junction contained 5 bases not matched to a gene. The CDR3 sequence: CASSVQGGAEAFF. CDR3 coding DNA: TGTGCCAGCAGTGTACAGGGGGGGGCTGAAGCTTTCTTT.

This clonotype showed up just a few times. The chain is built from TRBV6-5 and TRBJ1-5; 8 positions match TRBD1. The CDR3 has 15 amino acids. Germline V gives CDR1 MNHEY, CDR2 SVGAGI. The V segment lost 4 bases and the J segment 5 bases; nucleotides outside the gene matches: 7. CDR3 amino acids: CASSSAWTGYQPQHF. The CDR3, as DNA: TGTGCCAGCAGTTCCGCGTGGACAGGGTATCAGCCCCAGCATTTT.

The chain carries TRBV3-1 and TRBJ2-5; 7 nucleotides align to TRBD1. The V gene's germline CDR1 is LGHDT and CDR2 YNNKEL (reference sequence). The ends lost 1 base at V and 0 bases at J; junction bases unmatched: 8. The CDR3 length is 17 residues. The CDR3, as DNA: TGTGCCAGCAGCCAAGTGAAGGGACAGTACAACCAAGAGACCCAGTACTTC. Protein sequence: CASSQVKGQYNQETQYF.

The V gene is TRBV20-1, the J gene TRBJ2-5; maybe TRBD1 (6 bases). Between the trimmed V and J ends, which lost 3 bases and 7 bases, there was a span of 12 bases. Germline values: CDR1 DFQATT, CDR2 SNEGSKA (reference sequence). The CDR3 runs to 12 residues. CDR3 protein: CSASHRDGTQYF. The CDR3 DNA reads as TGCAGTGCTAGTCACAGGGACGGGACCCAGTACTTC.

This clonotype was counted a single time. V usage is TRBV7-9 and J usage is TRBJ2-3; a possible D gene is TRBD1 (6 bases). The CDR3 length is 13 residues. Trimming removed 10 bases from V and 2 bases from J, with 13 bases in between. Germline V gene sequence: CDR1 SEHNR, CDR2 FQNEAQ (reference sequence). In DNA, the CDR3 is TGTGCCACCTCACAGGGTAACACAGATACGCAGTATTTT. Translating gives CATSQGNTDTQYF. The complete variable domain, with remaining parts taken from reference TRBV7-9 and TRBJ2-3, reads DTGVSQNPRHKITKRGQNVTFRCDPISEHNRLYWYRQTLGQGPEFLTYFQNEAQLEKSRLLSDRFSAERPKGSFSTLEIQRTEQGDSAMYLCATSQGNTDTQYFGPGTRLTVL.

This clonotype appeared a few times. J is TRBJ1-1 and V is TRBV7-8; 9 positions agree with TRBD1. This CDR3 has 15 amino acids. V trimming: 5 bases; J trimming: 0 bases; junction bases outside the gene matches: 4. CDR1 and CDR2 (germline): SGHVS, FQNEAQ. CDR3 nucleotide sequence: TGTGCCAGCAGCCGCCGGACAGGGGTGAACACTGAAGCTTTCTTT. It encodes CASSRRTGVNTEAFF.